This TCR beta chain stems from a study of cytomegalovirus exposure and HLA in healthy donors. About the research overall: T cells numbering about 180 million yielded roughly 120 million unique TCR beta sequences in an earlier analysis.

The PCR contained 60 Vbeta and 13 Jbeta primers. Only in-frame clones appear in the TCRdb table, and some are missing; sequencing was by immunoSEQ multiplex PCR. The table records around 100,000 clones, approximately 77% of them present only once. Study-level results: For most TCR beta V segments, an earlier analysis put the productive rate at about 90% or about 30% of the time.

A word on this clone: What it binds is not known.

CDR1 is MNHEY, CDR2 SMNVEV, per germline (reference sequence). The trim removed 0 bases at V and 5 bases at J, leaving 5 bases unmatched. The CDR3 is made up of 15 amino acids. The chain joins TRBV27 to TRBJ2-7; 9 bases map to TRBD1. Source material: PBMCs. The sequence was collected from a male donor in good health and CMV-seropositive. The CDR3 bases are TGTGCCAGCAGTTTATCGAGGACAGGGGTGCACGAGCAGTACTTC. Translated: CASSLSRTGVHEQYF.